This T cell receptor beta chain comes out of a study of lymphopenia after photon versus proton radiotherapy. Findings and caveats of the study: Oligoclonal CD8+ Temra expansion after nadir drove photon patients' diversity drop. A bigger post-nadir fall in TCR diversity correlated inversely with survival time in deceased patients. Authors raise, but do not show, better survival with proton therapy.

Turning to this clone: Its antigen is still unknown.

V shed 8 bases and J shed 1 base, with 6 bases lying between them. In germline, CDR1 is SEHNR, CDR2 FQNEAQ (reference sequence). This CDR3 is built from 11 residues. Assay: immunoSEQ multiplex PCR; the TCRdb copy retains only in-frame clones and omits some. The table records about 26,000 clones, 85% of them present only once. The chain carries TRBV7-9 and TRBJ2-7; D is unresolved. The sample here was peripheral blood, taken from a patient treated with photon-based radiotherapy. The TCR sequence derives from a man under 40 with gastric cancer. Here the CDR3 reads CASRGSYEQYF. For the CDR3, the DNA is TGTGCCAGCCGTGGGTCCTACGAGCAGTACTTC.